Given below is one T cell receptor beta chain in context. Its target is unknown. TCRdb's copy holds only in-frame clones and misses some; the assay was immunoSEQ multiplex PCR. This repertoire shows 30,000 to 40,000 clones, 82% found once; its top ten account for approximately 2.7%. This entry comes from a study of T cells in narcolepsy. Study-wide context: Patients with NT1 or NT2 and healthy control donors were enrolled.

V lost 3 bases, J lost 3 bases, and 10 bases stayed unmatched. CDR1 and CDR2 from the germline V gene are WSHSY and SAAADI. The CDR3 covers 16 residues. Study results and limitations: Autoreactive clonotypes reportedly recurred in blood of same and different patients, not controls. Autoreactive HCRT-specific and TRIB2-specific clonotypes were marked in same-patient CSF-versus-blood CD4+ comparisons. Autoreactive clone sequences were missing from some blood memory CD4+ repertoires.

The sequencing sample was made of CD45RA- memory CD4+ T cells from PBMCs. This receptor was obtained from a human donor with narcolepsy. J is TRBJ2-7 and V is TRBV10-2; TRBD1 agrees at 8 bases. The CDR3 reads CASSDPHGTGYYEQYF. The CDR3 DNA follows: TGCGCCAGCAGTGACCCCCATGGGACAGGATACTACGAGCAGTACTTC.